These 21 T cell receptor beta chains were all obtained from the same sample, sequenced in a study of HIV-infected patients and healthy controls. The repertoire came from unfractionated whole blood and reflected all unsorted peripheral T cells. cDNA was made from around 0.5 ug RNA using alpha and beta constant primers. Alpha and beta chain libraries were made separately by chain-specific third strand synthesis with multiplexing indices. TCRdb reanalysed the 5' RACE reads using MiXCR and keeps one entry per CDR3 protein. The table has around 19,000 distinct CDR3 sequences, 8% to 10% seen once. Specimen: blood. The source of these receptors is an adult in good health.

The chain uses TRBV20-1 and TRBJ2-5, with 8 nucleotides matching TRBD2. The CDR3 totals 14 residues. Germline V gene sequence: CDR1 DFQATT, CDR2 SNEGSKA (reference sequence). Trimming at V came to 4 bases and at J to 5 bases, leaving 9 bases not matched to a gene. CDR3 region: CSAIPGLAGETQYF. CDR3 sequence (DNA): TGCAGTGCTATACCCGGACTAGCCGGGGAGACCCAGTACTTC.

The CDR3 nucleotides are TGCAGTGCTAGAGAAAAGGGACAGGCGTCCTACGAGCAGTACTTC. Translating it yields CSAREKGQASYEQYF. The chain employs TRBV20-1 and TRBJ2-7; 8 positions match TRBD1. The CDR3 totals 15 residues. Germline V gene lookup returns CDR1 DFQATT and CDR2 SNEGSKA (reference sequence). V lost 0 bases to trimming and J lost 1 base; unmatched junction nucleotides: 5.

This clonotype qualifies as medium-sized (0.01 to 0.1%). This chain links TRBV20-1 with TRBJ2-2; TRBD1 aligns across 8 bases. V was pared by 3 bases and J by 6 bases, with 6 bases of the junction left unmatched. The CDR3 covers 14 residues. Per germline, CDR1 DFQATT and CDR2 SNEGSKA (reference sequence). CDR3 sequence (DNA): TGCAGTGCTAGTATGGGACAGGCATCCGGGGAGCTGTTTTTT. It specifies CSASMGQASGELFF.

This clonotype is labeled medium-sized. The V and J genes are TRBV29-1 and TRBJ1-1; D is ambiguous. The germline CDR1 and CDR2 sequences are SQVTM and ANQGSEA. CDR3 length: 10 residues. Between the trimmed V and J ends, which lost 7 bases and 5 bases, there was a span of 8 bases. The DNA of the CDR3 is TGCAGCGGAATGATGACTGAAGCTTTCTTT. Translated: CSGMMTEAFF.

The gene calls are TRBV5-1 and TRBJ2-7, with 10 bases identical to TRBD1. J lost 5 bases, V lost 0 bases, and 8 bases had no gene match. The CDR3 runs to 16 residues. Germline V lookup: CDR1 SGHRS, CDR2 YFSETQ. The CDR3 is CASSLAAGTGVNEQYF. The CDR3 DNA follows: TGCGCCAGCAGCTTGGCCGCCGGGACAGGGGTAAACGAGCAGTACTTC. Full variable domain (outside the CDR3, taken from reference TRBV5-1 and TRBJ2-7): KAGVTQTPRYLIKTRGQQVTLSCSPISGHRSVSWYQQTPGQGLQFLFEYFSETQRNKGNFPGRFSGRQFSNSRSEMNVSTLELGDSALYLCASSLAAGTGVNEQYFGPGTRLTVT.

This clonotype was recorded a few times. V usage is TRBV19 and J usage is TRBJ2-6; 7 positions match TRBD1. The germline CDR1 and CDR2 sequences are LNHDA and SQIVND (reference sequence). The CDR3 spans 20 residues. Germline trimming cut 4 bases from V and 0 bases from J; bases unmatched to any gene: 15. CDR3 in DNA: TGTGCCAGTAGTACCTCGACAGGGTTTGGAATTGGCTCTGGGGCCAACGTCCTGACTTTC. This encodes CASSTSTGFGIGSGANVLTF. The full variable domain, with the rest looked up from reference TRBV19 and TRBJ2-6, is DGGITQSPKYLFRKEGQNVTLSCEQNLNHDAMYWYRQDPGQGLRLIYYSQIVNDFQKGDIAEGYSVSREKKESFPLTVTSAQKNPTAFYLCASSTSTGFGIGSGANVLTFGAGSRLTVL.

This clonotype was seen at least ten times. The rearrangement joins TRBV20-1 to TRBJ1-5; 7 bases map to TRBD1. The germline gives CDR1 DFQATT, CDR2 SNEGSKA (reference sequence). The CDR3 contains 15 residues. With V trimmed by 1 base and J by 4 bases, 7 bases remained unmatched. The CDR3 sequence: CSARVEKGQNQPQHF. The CDR3 DNA follows: TGCAGTGCTAGAGTCGAGAAGGGACAGAATCAGCCCCAGCATTTT.

Only a few counts were recorded for this clonotype. The rearrangement links TRBV12-3 or TRBV12-4 to TRBJ2-2; D remains unclear. The CDR3 is 15 amino acids. V lost 5 bases to trimming and J lost 5 bases, with 15 bases between them. DNA for the CDR3: TGTGCCAGCAGTAAATCGCCCGTCGGTACCGGGGAGCTGTTTTTT. Translated, it gives CASSKSPVGTGELFF.

This clonotype was recorded at least ten times. This chain uses TRBV7-9 with TRBJ1-4, with D unclear. The CDR3 length is 15 residues. The V gene's germline CDR1 is SEHNR and CDR2 FQNEAQ (reference sequence). The ends were cut back, 1 base at V and 0 bases at J, with 6 bases in the middle. The CDR3 DNA follows: TGTGCCAGCAGCTTAGTGGCAGCAACTAATGAAAAACTGTTTTTT. Protein product: CASSLVAATNEKLFF.

This clonotype showed up many times. The chain carries TRBV6-5 and TRBJ2-7; 7 bases are shared with TRBD1. The germline V gene encodes CDR1 MNHEY and CDR2 SVGAGI. The CDR3 spans 16 residues. Germline trimming cut 0 bases from V and 2 bases from J; bases unmatched to any gene: 7. Here the CDR3 DNA reads TGTGCCAGCAGTTACTCGATGGGAACAGGGGCCTACGAGCAGTACTTC. Residues: CASSYSMGTGAYEQYF.

This rearrangement joins TRBV7-2 to TRBJ2-7; D tentatively fits TRBD1 or TRBD2 (5 bases each). Germline CDR1 is SGHTA and CDR2 is FQGNSA. The V gene lost 3 bases and the J gene lost 4 bases, with 7 bases spanning the gap. This CDR3 is 12 amino acids long. The CDR3 loop is CASSLWGYEQYF. The CDR3 bases are TGTGCCAGCAGCTTGTGGGGGTACGAGCAGTACTTC.

This clonotype came up a few times. V is TRBV20-1 and J is TRBJ2-6; TRBD2 agrees at 10 bases. With V trimmed by 4 bases and J by 2 bases, 8 bases remained unmatched. Germline V gene data show CDR1 as DFQATT and CDR2 as SNEGSKA (reference sequence). CDR3 length: 17 amino acids. The CDR3 is CSAKTSGRGTGANVLTF. For the CDR3, the DNA is TGCAGTGCTAAAACGAGCGGGAGGGGAACTGGGGCCAACGTCCTGACTTTC.

This clonotype was seen ten or more times. J is TRBJ1-5 and V is TRBV4-2; unclear D gene. V dropped 4 bases and J dropped 3 bases, with 16 bases sitting between them. The CDR3 runs to 16 residues. Per germline, CDR1 LGHNA and CDR2 YNFKEQ. The CDR3 loop is CASSPSRFSYNQPQHF. CDR3 nucleotides: TGTGCCAGCAGCCCCTCAAGGTTCAGTTACAATCAGCCCCAGCATTTT.

By its share, this clonotype is medium-sized. V is TRBV29-1 and J is TRBJ2-1; 8 nucleotides agree with TRBD2. V gave up 1 base and J gave up 10 bases; unmatched junction bases: 9. The germline gives CDR1 SQVTM, CDR2 ANQGSEA. The CDR3 covers 14 residues. In nucleotides, the CDR3 is TGCAGCGTTGAAGTCCAGCGGGAGAGGCGCGAGCAGTTCTTC. It yields the protein CSVEVQRERREQFF.

The sample holds many counts of this clonotype. The rearrangement links TRBV19 to TRBJ1-1; the D gene is possibly TRBD1 (6 bases). The germline gives CDR1 LNHDA, CDR2 SQIVND (reference sequence). CDR3 length: 17 residues. V lost 4 bases and J lost 1, with 19 bases in between. The CDR3 is CASSSPWGLKGNTEAFF. The CDR3 DNA is TGTGCCAGTAGTAGCCCATGGGGGCTCAAGGGGAACACTGAAGCTTTCTTT.

This clonotype showed up just a few times. The V gene is TRBV7-2, the J gene TRBJ2-1, with TRBD2 matching over 7 bases. The CDR3 is 14 amino acids. CDR1 is SGHTA and CDR2 is FQGNSA in the germline V gene. The junction had 5 bases not matched to a gene; V was cut back by 8 bases and J by 1 base. CDR3: CASWEGLSYNEQFF. In DNA, the CDR3 is TGTGCCAGCTGGGAGGGCCTGTCCTACAATGAGCAGTTCTTC. The full variable domain, in which reference TRBV7-2 and TRBJ2-1 provide the parts outside the CDR3, is GAGVSQSPSNKVTEKGKDVELRCDPISGHTALYWYRQSLGQGLEFLIYFQGNSAPDKSGLPSDRFSAERTGGSVSTLTIQRTQQEDSAVYLCASWEGLSYNEQFFGPGTRLTVL.

The chain employs TRBV6-6 and TRBJ1-5; D not resolved. The CDR3 consists of 14 residues. The V gene's germline CDR1 is MNHNY and CDR2 SVGAGI (reference sequence). Trimming left V 2 bases short and J 3 bases short, with 8 bases between. The CDR3 sequence: CASSYPVFNQPQHF. In DNA, the CDR3 is TGTGCCAGCAGTTACCCCGTGTTCAATCAGCCCCAGCATTTT.

The chain links TRBV12-3 or TRBV12-4 to TRBJ1-5, with D maybe TRBD1 (6 bases). V gave up 5 bases and J gave up 6 bases, with 14 bases separating them. The CDR3 consists of 14 residues. The CDR3 DNA sequence: TGTGCCAGCAGTACCCAGGGGACCAGTCAGCCCCAGCATTTT. This sequence encodes CASSTQGTSQPQHF.

By sample fraction, this clonotype is medium-sized (0.01 to 0.1%). This rearrangement joins TRBV29-1 to TRBJ2-3; 9 bases fit TRBD1. Germline trimming cut 4 bases from V and 0 bases from J; bases unmatched to any gene: 2. The CDR3 runs 14 residues. CDR1 is SQVTM, CDR2 ANQGSEA, per germline. CDR3 loop: CSVAGQGSTDTQYF. Written as DNA, the CDR3 is TGCAGCGTTGCGGGACAGGGTAGCACAGATACGCAGTATTTT.

The sample holds many counts of this clonotype. This sequence joins TRBV5-4 and TRBJ2-7; weak D call: TRBD2 (5 bases). The germline V gene encodes CDR1 SGHNT and CDR2 YYREEE (reference sequence). The ends were cut back, 3 bases at V and 0 bases at J, with 10 bases in the middle. The CDR3 is made up of 14 amino acids. CDR3 amino acids: CASSSRDSSYEQYF. CDR3 sequence (DNA): TGTGCCAGCAGCTCCCGGGATAGCTCCTACGAGCAGTACTTC.

The chain carries TRBV7-9 and TRBJ1-1; no firm D call. V was clipped by 5 bases and J by 4 bases, with 14 bases between them. The germline V gene encodes CDR1 SEHNR and CDR2 FQNEAQ (reference sequence). The CDR3 is 14 residues long. In nucleotides, the CDR3 is TGTGCCAGCAGCCCCCGGCAACCCATCACTGAAGCTTTCTTT. It codes for CASSPRQPITEAFF.